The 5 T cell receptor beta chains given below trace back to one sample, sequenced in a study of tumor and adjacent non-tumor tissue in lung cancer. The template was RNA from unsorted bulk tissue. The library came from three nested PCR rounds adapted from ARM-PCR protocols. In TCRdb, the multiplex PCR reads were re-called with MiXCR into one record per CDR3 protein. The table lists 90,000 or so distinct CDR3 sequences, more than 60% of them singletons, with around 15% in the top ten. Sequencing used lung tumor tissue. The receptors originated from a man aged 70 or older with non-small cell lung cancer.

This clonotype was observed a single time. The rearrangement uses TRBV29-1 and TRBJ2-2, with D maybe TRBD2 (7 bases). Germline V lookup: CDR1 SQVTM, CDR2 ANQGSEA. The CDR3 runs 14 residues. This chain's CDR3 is CNVQGTINTGELFF. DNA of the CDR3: TGCAACGTCCAGGGGACTATCAACACCGGGGAGCTGTTTTTT.

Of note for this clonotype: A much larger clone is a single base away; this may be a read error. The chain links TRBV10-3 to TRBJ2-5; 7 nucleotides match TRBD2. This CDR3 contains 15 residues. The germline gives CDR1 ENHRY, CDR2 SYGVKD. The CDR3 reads CAIGESGTKKETQYF. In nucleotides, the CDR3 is TGTGCCATCGGTGAGTCCGGGACTAAAAAAGAGACCCAGTACTTC.

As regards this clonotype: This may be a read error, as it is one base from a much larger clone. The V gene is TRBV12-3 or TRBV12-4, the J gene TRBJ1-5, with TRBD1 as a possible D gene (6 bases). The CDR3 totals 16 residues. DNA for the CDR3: TGTGCCAGCTGTTTAAAGTTCGGGGGCAGGAATCAGCCCCAGCATTTT. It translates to CASCLKFGGRNQPQHF.

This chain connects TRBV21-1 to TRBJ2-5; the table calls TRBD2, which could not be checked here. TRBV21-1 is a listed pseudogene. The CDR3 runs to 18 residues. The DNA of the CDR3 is TGTGCCAGCAGCGAATGCAAGCCGGCTAGCGGGGACCAAGAGACCCAGTACTTC. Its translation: CASSECKPASGDQETQYF.

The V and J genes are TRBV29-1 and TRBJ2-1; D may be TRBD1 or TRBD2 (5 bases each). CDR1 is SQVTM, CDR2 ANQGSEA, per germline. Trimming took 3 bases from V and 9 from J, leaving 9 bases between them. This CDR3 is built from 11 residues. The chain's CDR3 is CSVDGAGEQFF. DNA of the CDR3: TGCAGCGTTGACGGGGCGGGTGAGCAGTTCTTC.